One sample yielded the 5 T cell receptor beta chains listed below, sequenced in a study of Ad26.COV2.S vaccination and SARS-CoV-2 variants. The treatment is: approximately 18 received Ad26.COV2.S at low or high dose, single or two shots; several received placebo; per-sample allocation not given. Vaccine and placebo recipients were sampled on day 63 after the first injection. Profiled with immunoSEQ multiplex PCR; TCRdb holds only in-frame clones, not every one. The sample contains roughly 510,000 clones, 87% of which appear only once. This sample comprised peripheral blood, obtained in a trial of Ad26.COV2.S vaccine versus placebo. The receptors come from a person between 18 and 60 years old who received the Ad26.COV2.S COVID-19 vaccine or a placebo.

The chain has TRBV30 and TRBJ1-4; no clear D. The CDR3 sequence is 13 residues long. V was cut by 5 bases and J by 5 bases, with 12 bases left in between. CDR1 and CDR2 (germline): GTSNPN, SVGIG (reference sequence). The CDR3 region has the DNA TGTGCCTGGCAACGACTCGCAAATGAAAAACTGTTTTTT. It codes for CAWQRLANEKLFF. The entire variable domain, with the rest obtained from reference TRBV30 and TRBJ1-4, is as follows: SQTIHQWPATLVQPVGSPLSLECTVEGTSNPNLYWYRQAAGRGLQLLFYSVGIGQISSEVPQNLSASRPQDRQFILSSKKLLLSDSGFYLCAWQRLANEKLFFGSGTQLSVL.

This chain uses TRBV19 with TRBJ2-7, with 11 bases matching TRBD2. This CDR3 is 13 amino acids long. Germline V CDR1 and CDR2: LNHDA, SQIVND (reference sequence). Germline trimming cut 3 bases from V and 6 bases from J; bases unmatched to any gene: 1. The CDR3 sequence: CASSISGRAEQYF. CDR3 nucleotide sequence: TGTGCCAGTAGTATTAGCGGGAGGGCCGAGCAGTACTTC.

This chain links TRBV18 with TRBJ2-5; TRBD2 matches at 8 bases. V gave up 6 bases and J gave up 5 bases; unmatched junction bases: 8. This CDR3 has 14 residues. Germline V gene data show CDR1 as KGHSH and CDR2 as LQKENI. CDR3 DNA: TGTGCCAGCTCCTCTACTAGCGGATGGGAGACCCAGTACTTC. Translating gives CASSSTSGWETQYF.

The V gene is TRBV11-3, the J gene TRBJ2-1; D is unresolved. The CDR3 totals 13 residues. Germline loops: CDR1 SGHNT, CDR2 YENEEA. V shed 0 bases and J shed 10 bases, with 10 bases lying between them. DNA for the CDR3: TGTGCCAGCAGCTTAGATTTCGGAACCGAGCAGTTCTTC. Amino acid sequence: CASSLDFGTEQFF.

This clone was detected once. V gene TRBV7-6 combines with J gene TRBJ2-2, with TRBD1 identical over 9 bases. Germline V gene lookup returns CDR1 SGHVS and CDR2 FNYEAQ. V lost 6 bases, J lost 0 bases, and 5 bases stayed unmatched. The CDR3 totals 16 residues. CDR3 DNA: TGTGCCAGCAGGGATACAGGGGGCGCGAACACCGGGGAGCTGTTTTTT. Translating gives CASRDTGGANTGELFF.